These T cell receptor beta chains were read from a single sample in a study of CD8 T cells in Susac syndrome. MiXCR, applied by TCRdb to the immunoSEQ multiplex PCR reads, yields one record per CDR3 protein. The sample comprises approximately 150,000 distinct CDR3 sequences, less than 95% of which are singletons, and over 0.07% rests with the top ten. Material: CD4+ T cells from PBMCs. The receptors stem from a human donor in good health. Each CDR3 is given with its conserved first and last residue. D genes are given only for firm matches. Clone size is given for some rows only: seen once, a few or many times, or a class if the clone is expanded.

J gene | clone size | D gene | V gene | CDR3 DNA | CDR3 protein
TRBJ2-3 | NA | TRBD2 | TRBV5-6 | TGTGCCAGCAGCCCGGGACTAGCGGTACTCACAGATACGCAGTATTTT | CASSPGLAVLTDTQYF
TRBJ2-7 | NA | TRBD2 | TRBV28 | TGTGCCACCCGGACTAGCGGGAGCTACGAGCAGTACTTC | CATRTSGSYEQYF
TRBJ1-1 | NA | NA | TRBV12-3/TRBV12-4 | TGTGCCAGCAGCACAGGGATTAAGGTCAGCACTGAAGCTTTCTTT | CASSTGIKVSTEAFF
TRBJ2-7 | NA | NA | TRBV2 | TGTGCCAGCAGTGAGGTCAGGGCATCGCAGTACTTC | CASSEVRASQYF
TRBJ1-1 | NA | NA | TRBV27 | TGTGCCAGCAGTACCAGACAAGGCGGGGAGAACACTGAAGCTTTCTTT | CASSTRQGGENTEAFF
TRBJ2-5 | once | NA | TRBV28 | TGTGCCAGCAGTTTATCTGAAGTGAGCAGAGGGACCCAGTACTTC | CASSLSEVSRGTQYF
TRBJ1-1 | NA | TRBD1 | TRBV6-5 | TGTGCCAGCAGTTACTCCAGGGACAGCTACACTGAAGCTTTCTTT | CASSYSRDSYTEAFF
TRBJ2-6 | once | NA | TRBV12-3/TRBV12-4 | TGTGCCAGCAGTTTAGAAGGGGGGGCCAACGTCCTGACTTTC | CASSLEGGANVLTF
TRBJ1-1 | NA | NA | TRBV29-1 | TGCAGCGCTACTACCGGGACTTTGAACACTGAAGCTTTCTTT | CSATTGTLNTEAFF
TRBJ2-3 | NA | NA | TRBV6-2/TRBV6-3 | TGTGCCAGCTATGAGGGCCCTGTGTGGGATACGCAGTATTTT | CASYEGPVWDTQYF
TRBJ2-5 | NA | NA | TRBV12-5 | TGTGCTAGTGGAAGTAGTGACGAGACCCAGTACTTC | CASGSSDETQYF
TRBJ1-2 | NA | TRBD1 | TRBV9 | TGTGCCAGCAGCCCTAGATCAGGGGGCGTTGGCTACACCTTC | CASSPRSGGVGYTF
TRBJ2-1 | once | TRBD2 | TRBV20-1 | TGCAGTGCTGTCGGACTAGCGAATGAGCAGTTCTTC | CSAVGLANEQFF
TRBJ2-4 | NA | NA | TRBV6-1 | TGTGCCAGCAGTGAAGAGGTCAGGACCCGGATTCAGTACTTC | CASSEEVRTRIQYF
TRBJ2-5 | NA | NA | TRBV6-6 | TGTGCCAGCAGTTCAGGGCAGGGGGGGAAGACCCAGTACTTC | CASSSGQGGKTQYF
TRBJ1-5 | few | NA | TRBV2 | TGTGCCAGCAGTGAAGAGGGGAATCAGCCCCAGCATTTT | CASSEEGNQPQHF
TRBJ1-1 | NA | NA | TRBV6-1 | TGTGCCAGCAGGGTGACGGGGAACACTGAAGCTTTCTTT | CASRVTGNTEAFF
TRBJ2-7 | NA | NA | TRBV20-1 | TGCAGTGCTAGTGCTCCTAGCTGGGGCTCCTACGAGCAGTACTTC | CSASAPSWGSYEQYF
TRBJ2-3 | NA | NA | TRBV27 | TGTGCCAGCACTATTGGCAGGGACACAGATACGCAGTATTTT | CASTIGRDTDTQYF
TRBJ2-1 | NA | NA | TRBV7-2 | TGTGCCAGCAGCTTAGGAACTATCGATGAGCAGTTCTTC | CASSLGTIDEQFF
TRBJ1-5 | NA | TRBD1 | TRBV29-1 | TGCAGCGTTAACACAGGGGTCGGCCAGCCCCAGCATTTT | CSVNTGVGQPQHF
TRBJ2-1 | NA | TRBD2 | TRBV4-1 | TGCGCCAGCAGCCAAGAGACGTGGACTAGCGGGAGGAGGTACAATGAGCAGTTCTTC | CASSQETWTSGRRYNEQFF
TRBJ1-5 | NA | NA | TRBV7-8 | TGTGCCAGCAGCTTTCGCCCAACAGTCGGGGCGAATCGGCAGCCCCAGCATTTT | CASSFRPTVGANRQPQHF
TRBJ1-2 | NA | NA | TRBV28 | TGTGCCAGCAGTTATCCACTTCAGAACTATGGCTACACCTTC | CASSYPLQNYGYTF
TRBJ2-5 | NA | NA | TRBV28 | TGTGCCAGCTCGGGCAGGGGCGCAACGGAGCAAGAGACCCAGTACTTC | CASSGRGATEQETQYF
TRBJ2-5 | NA | NA | TRBV27 | TGTGCCAGCAGTTTAAGGATGACTCAAGAGACCCAGTACTTC | CASSLRMTQETQYF
TRBJ2-1 | NA | TRBD2 | TRBV15 | TGTGCCACCAGCAGAGGCGGACTAGCGGATTACAATGAGCAGTTCTTC | CATSRGGLADYNEQFF
TRBJ2-3 | NA | TRBD1 | TRBV20-1 | TGCAGTGCGTATCCGGGACAGGTGGGAAATACGCAGTATTTT | CSAYPGQVGNTQYF
TRBJ1-1 | NA | NA | TRBV30 | TGTGCCTGGAGTGACTCTCTTACCGGGGGAGGCACTGAAGCTTTCTTT | CAWSDSLTGGGTEAFF